The present entry profiles one T cell receptor beta chain with its context. What it binds is not known. Repeated repertoire sampling spanned the course of chemoradiotherapy. V gave up 2 bases and J gave up 0 bases, with 5 bases separating them. The germline CDR1 and CDR2 sequences are SEHNR and FQNEAQ (reference sequence). This CDR3 has 14 residues. The data were taken from a study of chemoradiotherapy in HPV16-positive cancers. Study-wide findings and caveats: During treatment, candidate HPV-specific clones and E7-related motifs expanded in tumor. For HPV16-positive patients, expanding HPV-responsive T cells associated with longer recurrence-free survival.

TCRdb's copy holds only in-frame clones and misses some; the assay was immunoSEQ multiplex PCR. Found here are about 15,000 clones, more than 70% of them singletons; the top ten hold approximately 4.7%. The source is a human donor with HPV-associated anogenital cancer. Sequences were derived from tumor tissue, sampled from a patient who underwent chemoradiotherapy. V usage is TRBV7-9 and J usage is TRBJ2-4; D gene unclear. The CDR3 here is CASSLSLAKNIQYF. The CDR3 nucleotides read TGTGCCAGCAGCTTAAGCCTAGCCAAAAACATTCAGTACTTC. The complete variable domain, with remaining parts taken from reference TRBV7-9 and TRBJ2-4, reads DTGVSQNPRHKITKRGQNVTFRCDPISEHNRLYWYRQTLGQGPEFLTYFQNEAQLEKSRLLSDRFSAERPKGSFSTLEIQRTEQGDSAMYLCASSLSLAKNIQYFGAGTRLSVL.